This entry lists 9 T cell receptor beta chains sequenced from one sample in a study of tumour-infiltrating T cells in Burkitt lymphoma. TCRdb's copy holds only in-frame clones and misses some; the assay was immunoSEQ multiplex PCR. The sample holds 43,000 or so clones; around 30% are singletons and the top ten take approximately 2.6%. Sequenced input: tumor tissue. These receptor sequences come from a human donor with Burkitt lymphoma.

This clone was counted between two and nine times. J is TRBJ2-3 and V is TRBV7-2, with 15 positions matching TRBD2. The V gene end was trimmed by 5 bases and the J gene end by 2 bases; junction bases not matched to a gene: 8. CDR3 size: 18 residues. Germline CDR1 SGHTA, CDR2 FQGNSA. CDR3 DNA sequence: TGTGCCAGCAGCCCCAAGGGACTAGCGGGGGGTTTCACAGATACGCAGTATTTT. This sequence encodes CASSPKGLAGGFTDTQYF.

V usage is TRBV5-1 and J usage is TRBJ2-5; the D gene is possibly TRBD2 (6 bases). Between the trimmed V and J ends, which lost 5 bases and 5 bases, there was a span of 7 bases. Germline V lookup: CDR1 SGHRS, CDR2 YFSETQ. This CDR3 has 11 amino acids. CDR3 residues: CASSRGETQYF. CDR3 bases: TGCGCCAGCAGTCGGGGGGAGACCCAGTACTTC. Combining the CDR3 with reference TRBV5-1 and TRBJ2-5 gives the whole variable domain KAGVTQTPRYLIKTRGQQVTLSCSPISGHRSVSWYQQTPGQGLQFLFEYFSETQRNKGNFPGRFSGRQFSNSRSEMNVSTLELGDSALYLCASSRGETQYFGPGTRLLVL.

This clone was picked up a small number of times. This chain connects TRBV2 to TRBJ2-5; maybe TRBD1 (6 bases). Germline V CDR1 and CDR2: SNHLY, FYNNEI. V was shortened by 1 base and J by 5 bases, with 11 bases between the two germline ends. The CDR3 spans 14 residues. CDR3 loop: CASSEVTQGETQYF. The CDR3 nucleotides read TGTGCCAGCAGTGAAGTGACTCAGGGGGAGACCCAGTACTTC.

The chain employs TRBV6-4 and TRBJ1-4, with a possible D match to TRBD1 (6 bases). V dropped 3 bases and J dropped 2 bases, with 10 bases sitting between them. From germline, CDR1 is MRHNA and CDR2 SNTAGT. The CDR3 runs 15 residues. CDR3 protein: CASSERGGTNEKLFF. The CDR3 DNA reads TGTGCCAGCAGTGAGCGAGGGGGGACTAATGAAAAACTGTTTTTT.

V usage is TRBV10-3 and J usage is TRBJ1-1; D remains ambiguous. There are 14 residues in the CDR3. Looked up from germline, CDR1 is ENHRY and CDR2 is SYGVKD. Trimming stripped 2 bases from V and 6 bases from J, with 13 bases between. CDR3 region: CAISEGSPGAEAFF. The CDR3 region has the DNA TGTGCCATCAGTGAGGGGTCCCCCGGGGCTGAAGCTTTCTTT.

The chain carries TRBV4-3 and TRBJ2-3; D unclear. There are 12 residues in the CDR3. In germline, CDR1 is LGHNA, CDR2 YSLEER. V lost 0 bases, J lost 5 bases, and 3 bases lay in between. CDR3 nucleotide sequence: TGCGCCAGCAGCCAAGAAGTAGATACGCAGTATTTT. Translation: CASSQEVDTQYF.

The V gene is TRBV6-1, the J gene TRBJ2-7; weak D call: TRBD1 (6 bases). The length of the CDR3 is 14 residues. The V end lost 5 bases, the J end lost 0 bases, and 11 bases lay between the germline ends. The germline V gene encodes CDR1 MNHNS and CDR2 SASEGT. CDR3 nucleotides: TGTGCCAGCAGTTCAGACAGGCTCTCCTACGAGCAGTACTTC. This encodes CASSSDRLSYEQYF.

This clone was recorded a few times. This sequence joins TRBV29-1 and TRBJ1-1, with a weak D call TRBD1 (5 bases). CDR1 is SQVTM and CDR2 is ANQGSEA in the germline V gene. This CDR3 contains 12 residues. Trimming removed 4 bases from V and 4 bases from J, with 10 bases in between. This chain's CDR3 is CSVGGRGTEAFF. DNA of the CDR3: TGCAGCGTTGGGGGACGGGGCACTGAAGCTTTCTTT.

This clone came up a few times. This sequence joins TRBV5-4 and TRBJ1-3; maybe TRBD1 (5 bases). This CDR3 region has 14 residues. The V gene's germline CDR1 is SGHNT and CDR2 YYREEE (reference sequence). Trimming removed 0 bases from V and 3 bases from J, with 7 bases in between. CDR3 region: CASSLGRGGNTIYF. Here the CDR3 DNA reads TGTGCCAGCAGCTTGGGAAGGGGTGGAAACACCATATATTTT.